The 16 T cell receptor beta chains below come from one sample, sequenced in a study of blood T cell repertoires in COVID-19. Assay: immunoSEQ multiplex PCR; the TCRdb copy retains only in-frame clones and omits some. The sample records about 78,000 clones, approximately 89% being singletons. Sequencing used peripheral blood. Source of these receptors: a woman aged 60-70 years with acute or convalescent COVID-19.

The chain recombines TRBV19 with TRBJ2-7, with 9 bases fitting TRBD1. V was clipped by 3 bases and J by 3 bases; unmatched bases: 9. Germline V gives CDR1 LNHDA, CDR2 SQIVND (reference sequence). This CDR3 is built from 16 residues. The CDR3 DNA follows: TGTGCCAGTAGTATTCACTTCTGGGGACAGGGCTACGAGCAGTACTTC. It translates to CASSIHFWGQGYEQYF.

The CDR3 region has the DNA TGTGCCAGCAGCCCCGGGACAGGGAGAGGGGAGACCCAGTACTTC. Its protein is CASSPGTGRGETQYF. V usage is TRBV2 and J usage is TRBJ2-5; TRBD1 agrees at 9 bases. The germline CDR1 and CDR2 sequences are SNHLY and FYNNEI. The V segment lost 6 bases and the J segment 5 bases; nucleotides outside the gene matches: 10. This CDR3 spans 15 amino acids.

The chain is built from TRBV19 and TRBJ1-1; D possibly corresponds to TRBD1 (5 bases). The CDR3 totals 13 residues. CDR1 is LNHDA, CDR2 SQIVND, per germline (reference sequence). Trimming shortened V by 5 bases and J by 4 bases, and 11 bases separated the two germline ends. This CDR3 reads CASSSAQGTEAFF. In nucleotides, the CDR3 is TGTGCCAGTAGTTCGGCTCAGGGCACTGAAGCTTTCTTT.

This chain joins TRBV5-4 and TRBJ1-2; perhaps TRBD1 as D (5 bases). Trimming removed 0 bases from V and 0 bases from J, with 9 bases in between. Germline V lookup: CDR1 SGHNT, CDR2 YYREEE (reference sequence). This CDR3 is built from 15 residues. CDR3 in DNA: TGTGCCAGCAGCTTGGTAGGGGTGCCTAACTATGGCTACACCTTC. Amino acid sequence: CASSLVGVPNYGYTF.

This rearrangement joins TRBV6-5 to TRBJ1-5; 9 bases line up with TRBD1. The CDR3 consists of 15 residues. Germline V lookup: CDR1 MNHEY, CDR2 SVGAGI. The V and J ends lost 0 bases and 6 bases, in that order; junction bases with no gene match: 3. CDR3 residues: CASSYSAQGAQPQHF. The CDR3 nucleotides read TGTGCCAGCAGTTACTCGGCACAGGGGGCTCAGCCCCAGCATTTT.

CDR3 sequence: CATSNSYQPQHF. DNA of the CDR3: TGTGCCACCAGCAATAGTTATCAGCCCCAGCATTTT. The chain recombines TRBV15 with TRBJ1-5; D not certain. The V end lost 4 bases, the J end lost 5 bases, and 6 bases lay between the germline ends. The CDR3 covers 12 residues. Germline V gives CDR1 LNHNV, CDR2 YYDKDF (reference sequence).

The chain carries TRBV6-2 or TRBV6-3 and TRBJ2-7, with 10 bases matching TRBD2. Germline trimming cut 5 bases from V and 3 bases from J; bases unmatched to any gene: 7. Germline-derived CDR1 and CDR2 are MNHEY and SVGEGT. This CDR3 spans 15 amino acids. The CDR3 is CASSILAGALYEQYF. The CDR3 region has the DNA TGTGCCAGCAGTATCCTAGCGGGGGCCCTCTACGAGCAGTACTTC.

The genes are TRBV29-1 and TRBJ1-2, with D possibly matching TRBD1 (6 bases). The V gene lost 4 bases and the J gene lost 3 bases, with 9 bases spanning the gap. The CDR3 runs to 12 residues. The germline V gene encodes CDR1 SQVTM and CDR2 ANQGSEA. The CDR3, as DNA: TGCAGCGTTGTGGGACAACACTATGGCTACACCTTC. Protein sequence: CSVVGQHYGYTF.

The chain couples TRBV6-5 to TRBJ2-3; D ambiguous. CDR1 is MNHEY and CDR2 is SVGAGI in the germline V gene. The CDR3 length is 13 residues. The V end was cut by 5 bases, the J end by 1 base, with 7 bases between. Written as DNA, the CDR3 is TGTGCCAGCAGTCATCAGGGCACAGATACGCAGTATTTT. Translation: CASSHQGTDTQYF.

The CDR3 region is CASRTGTGGVTEAFF. In DNA, the CDR3 is TGTGCCAGCAGAACCGGGACAGGGGGGGTTACTGAAGCTTTCTTT. The V and J genes are TRBV6-5 and TRBJ1-1; 11 bases line up with TRBD1. The CDR3 is 15 residues long. The V and J ends lost 6 bases and 5 bases, in that order; junction bases with no gene match: 8. Germline V CDR1 and CDR2: MNHEY, SVGAGI.

The V and J genes are TRBV12-3 or TRBV12-4 and TRBJ2-1; D gene ambiguous. The V end was cut by 4 bases, the J end by 5 bases, with 6 bases between. The CDR3 is 12 amino acids. DNA of the CDR3: TGTGCCAGCAGTTCACTGGACAATGAGCAGTTCTTC. Its translation: CASSSLDNEQFF.

The CDR3 here is CASSPPGTRFYEQYF. CDR3 sequence (DNA): TGTGCCAGCAGCCCACCCGGGACTCGATTCTACGAGCAGTACTTC. This chain connects TRBV21-1 to TRBJ2-7; no check of the table's D call, TRBD2, against the DNA was made. TRBV21-1 is a known pseudogene. This CDR3 has 15 amino acids.

The chain carries TRBV5-1 and TRBJ1-6; 9 positions match TRBD1. CDR3 length: 17 residues. Per the germline V gene, CDR1 is SGHRS and CDR2 is YFSETQ. The V gene end was trimmed by 7 bases and the J gene end by 0 bases; junction bases not matched to a gene: 8. The CDR3 loop is CASAPGQGFSYNSPLHF. DNA of the CDR3: TGCGCCAGCGCTCCGGGACAGGGATTCTCCTATAATTCACCCCTCCACTTT.

This clone was picked up one time. J is TRBJ2-3 and V is TRBV7-2; 11 bases are a match to TRBD1. Germline CDR1 reads SGHTA; CDR2 reads FQGNSA. The junction had 4 bases not matched to a gene; V was cut back by 4 bases and J by 4 bases. The CDR3 consists of 15 residues. CDR3 bases: TGTGCCAGCAGCTCCGGACAGGGGGCGGCAGATACGCAGTATTTT. Translation gives CASSSGQGAADTQYF. Complete variable domain (other parts from reference TRBV7-2 and TRBJ2-3): GAGVSQSPSNKVTEKGKDVELRCDPISGHTALYWYRQSLGQGLEFLIYFQGNSAPDKSGLPSDRFSAERTGGSVSTLTIQRTQQEDSAVYLCASSSGQGAADTQYFGPGTRLTVL.

The CDR3: CASSSDRGWEINSPLHF. CDR3 in DNA: TGTGCCAGCAGCTCGGACAGGGGGTGGGAAATCAATTCACCCCTCCACTTT. The chain employs TRBV7-9 and TRBJ1-6; TRBD1 aligns across 10 bases. The CDR3 extends over 17 amino acids. The J segment lost 7 bases and the V segment lost 4 bases, leaving 10 bases of the junction unmatched. Germline assignment: CDR1 SEHNR and CDR2 FQNEAQ (reference sequence).

This clone has only one observation. V usage is TRBV7-8 and J usage is TRBJ1-1; D remains ambiguous. There are 15 residues in the CDR3. The germline CDR1 and CDR2 sequences are SGHVS and FQNEAQ. V was clipped by 1 base and J by 0 bases, with 9 bases between them. CDR3 coding DNA: TGTGCCAGCAGCTTAGTCGGTACGGTGAACACTGAAGCTTTCTTT. Its translation is CASSLVGTVNTEAFF.